Sequencing of this TCR beta chain was carried out in a study of blood T cell repertoires in COVID-19. Study-wide background: Sample material is recorded as cDNA or gDNA derived from T cells, B-cell-depleted T cells, or PBMCs.

Germline values: CDR1 SGHVS, CDR2 FNYEAQ. Trimming shortened V by 5 bases and J by 9 bases, and 8 bases separated the two germline ends. This CDR3 contains 11 residues. Sequencing used immunoSEQ multiplex PCR; TCRdb keeps in-frame clones, though not all of them. This sample carries approximately 330,000 clones, around nine tenths of them seen once, and the ten largest clones take just under 9.5%. This TCR was recovered from a woman aged 25 to 39 who had recovered from COVID-19. The J gene is TRBJ2-4, the V gene TRBV7-6; D not resolved. The sequenced sample consisted of PBMCs or T cells enriched from blood (not recorded which). In DNA form, the CDR3 reads TGTGCCAGCAGCCCCTCTCGCATTCAGTACTTC. This encodes CASSPSRIQYF.